This is a list of T cell receptor beta chains from one sample in a study of blood T cell repertoires in COVID-19. Using immunoSEQ multiplex PCR, the repertoire was profiled, and TCRdb retains in-frame clones only, with some absent. The sample shows about 160,000 clones, over 90% of them seen only once. The sample was peripheral blood. All receptors come from a woman aged 60-75 years with COVID-19, enrolled during active disease. CDR3s include the opening cysteine and the closing phenylalanine or tryptophan. The order of the fields is V gene, J gene, clone size, D gene, CDR3 protein, CDR3 DNA. The D gene is left open where the match is weak. Rows give clone size only sometimes, using once, few, many, or a class for an expanded clone.

TRBV9	TRBJ1-1	NA	TRBD1	CASSVSGRGLAEAFF	TGTGCCAGCAGCGTATCGGGCAGGGGGCTCGCTGAAGCTTTCTTT
TRBV19	TRBJ1-2	NA	TRBD1	CASSGGPGQRIPNYGYTF	TGTGCCAGTAGCGGAGGACCGGGACAGCGAATACCCAACTATGGCTACACCTTC
TRBV7-9	TRBJ1-1	once	TRBD1	CASSVTGATEAFF	TGTGCCAGCAGCGTCACAGGGGCCACTGAAGCTTTCTTT
TRBV7-3	TRBJ2-3	NA	NA	CASSLDGYTDTQYF	TGTGCCAGCAGCCTAGACGGGTACACAGATACGCAGTATTTT
TRBV15	TRBJ2-1	NA	TRBD1	CATSRDRSYNEQFF	TGTGCCACCAGCAGGGACAGGTCCTACAATGAGCAGTTCTTC
TRBV9	TRBJ1-2	NA	TRBD1	CASSVVSQGADGYTF	TGTGCCAGCAGCGTAGTGTCACAGGGGGCGGATGGCTACACCTTC
TRBV18	TRBJ1-2	NA	TRBD1	CASSPSDRAPSNYGYTF	TGTGCCAGCTCACCATCGGACAGGGCCCCTTCTAACTATGGCTACACCTTC
TRBV29-1	TRBJ1-2	NA	NA	CSVEDRTVHGYTF	TGCAGCGTTGAAGATCGGACAGTACATGGCTACACCTTC
TRBV5-1	TRBJ2-5	NA	NA	CASRTGQETQYF	TGCGCCAGCAGGACAGGACAAGAGACCCAGTACTTC
TRBV6-6	TRBJ2-3	NA	TRBD2	CASREKRGGPTDTQYF	TGTGCCAGCAGAGAGAAGCGGGGGGGCCCAACAGATACGCAGTATTTT